These 30 T cell receptor beta chains were all obtained from the same sample, sequenced in a study of beta chain features in type 1 diabetes. Study-wide results and limits: Within each of all four CD4+ subsets, Type 1 diabetes patients had TCRB CDR3s that were moderately but significantly shorter.

What these receptors recognize is not known. Sequenced material consisted of expressed TCRB transcripts (all of the isolated RNA was reverse transcribed). Only in-frame clones appear in the TCRdb table, and some are missing; sequencing was by immunoSEQ multiplex PCR. The data contain some 330,000 clones, 10% to 15% of them singletons. The sequenced material came from naive CD4+ T cells from blood. The receptors shown here come from a woman aged 18-35 years with type 1 diabetes.

Turning to this clone: Other DNA sequences in the same sample also yield this CDR3. V gene TRBV19 combines with J gene TRBJ1-5; D is uncertain. V shed 5 bases and J shed 4 bases, with 6 bases lying between them. The germline CDR1 and CDR2 sequences are LNHDA and SQIVND (reference sequence). There are 12 residues in the CDR3. The CDR3 sequence: CASSFLNQPQHF. CDR3 DNA: TGTGCCAGTAGTTTCCTTAATCAGCCCCAGCATTTT.

The V and J genes are TRBV10-2 and TRBJ2-1, with 7 nucleotides matching TRBD2. Looked up from germline, CDR1 is WSHSY and CDR2 is SAAADI. Trimming removed 3 bases from V and 4 bases from J; junction bases left unmatched: 6. This CDR3 spans 15 amino acids. CDR3 coding DNA: TGCGCCAGCAGTGATGGACTAGGGGTGTACAATGAGCAGTTCTTC. Its translation: CASSDGLGVYNEQFF.

V is TRBV18 and J is TRBJ2-1; the match to TRBD2 covers 10 bases. CDR1 KGHSH and CDR2 LQKENI come from the germline V gene. CDR3 length equals 15 residues. Trimming took 2 bases from V and 4 from J; bases not matched to a gene: 2. The CDR3 sequence is CASSPGLAEYNEQFF. The DNA for the CDR3 is TGTGCCAGCTCACCAGGACTAGCGGAATACAATGAGCAGTTCTTC.

This chain uses TRBV5-1 with TRBJ2-5, with no clear D. CDR1 is SGHRS, CDR2 YFSETQ, per germline. V dropped 0 bases and J dropped 4 bases, with 13 bases sitting between them. The CDR3 spans 15 residues. The CDR3 spells CASSLGPESTETQYF. The CDR3 DNA follows: TGCGCCAGCAGCTTGGGCCCTGAGAGCACAGAGACCCAGTACTTC.

The chain recombines TRBV5-1 with TRBJ2-3; TRBD1 aligns across 10 bases. The CDR3 is 16 amino acids. The germline V gene encodes CDR1 SGHRS and CDR2 YFSETQ. The junction had 10 bases not matched to a gene; V was cut back by 7 bases and J by 2 bases. CDR3 region: CASGDPGTGDTDTQYF. The CDR3 nucleotides read TGCGCCAGCGGTGACCCCGGGACAGGGGACACAGATACGCAGTATTTT.

The chain couples TRBV7-2 to TRBJ2-2; D call uncertain. The V end lost 0 bases, the J end lost 2 bases, and 4 bases lay between the germline ends. The CDR3 runs 14 residues. In germline, CDR1 is SGHTA, CDR2 FQGNSA. CDR3 residues: CASSLARNTGELFF. The CDR3 bases are TGTGCCAGCAGCTTAGCGCGCAACACCGGGGAGCTGTTTTTT.

CDR3 sequence reads: CASSPGQPNTEAFF. As DNA, the CDR3 is TGTGCCAGCAGCCCGGGACAGCCGAACACTGAAGCTTTCTTT. This rearrangement joins TRBV5-6 to TRBJ1-1, with 7 bases aligning to TRBD1. J lost 1 base, V lost 4 bases, and 4 bases had no gene match. Germline CDR1 SGHDT, CDR2 YYEEEE. This CDR3 region has 14 residues.

The chain couples TRBV30 to TRBJ1-1, with D perhaps matching TRBD1 (5 bases). Germline V gene data show CDR1 as GTSNPN and CDR2 as SVGIG (reference sequence). Trimming left V 3 bases short and J 1 base short, with 9 bases between. There are 13 residues in the CDR3. CDR3 nucleotide sequence: TGTGCCTGGAGAGGGAGGGGGAACACTGAAGCTTTCTTT. Its protein product is CAWRGRGNTEAFF.

V usage is TRBV11-3 and J usage is TRBJ2-1; 10 bases are a match to TRBD2. Germline V lookup: CDR1 SGHNT, CDR2 YENEEA. This CDR3 contains 17 residues. The ends lost 3 bases at V and 8 bases at J; junction bases unmatched: 13. For the CDR3, the DNA is TGTGCCAGCAGCTTCCAATGGAGAGCGGGAGGGCCCCATGAGCAGTTCTTC. It translates to CASSFQWRAGGPHEQFF.

The V gene is TRBV4-1, the J gene TRBJ2-5; 7 bases line up with TRBD1. In germline, CDR1 is MGHRA, CDR2 YSYEKL. The CDR3 covers 14 residues. V shed 4 bases, J shed 5 bases, and the junction held 7 bases outside the gene matches. The chain's CDR3 is CASSPGQYDETQYF. In nucleotides, the CDR3 is TGCGCCAGCAGCCCGGGACAGTATGATGAGACCCAGTACTTC.

The chain has TRBV11-2 and TRBJ2-6; no reliable D call. The CDR3 runs to 14 residues. Germline V gene lookup returns CDR1 SGHAT and CDR2 FQNNGV. Trimming removed 5 bases at V and 2 bases at J, with 7 bases between. The CDR3 DNA follows: TGTGCCAGCAGCCTGCAGGCTGGGGCCAACGTCCTGACTTTC. Its protein is CASSLQAGANVLTF.

The CDR3 is CASRPEPLDEQFF. The CDR3 coding sequence is TGTGCCAGTCGGCCGGAGCCGCTTGATGAGCAGTTCTTC. The chain links TRBV19 to TRBJ2-1; D uncertain. This CDR3 is built from 13 residues. CDR1 is LNHDA, CDR2 SQIVND, per germline (reference sequence). The V end was cut by 8 bases, the J end by 8 bases, with 16 bases between.

This chain uses TRBV28 with TRBJ2-1, with TRBD2 matching 9 bases. The CDR3 sequence is 16 residues long. The germline gives CDR1 MDHEN, CDR2 SYDVKM. The ends lost 4 bases at V and 6 bases at J; junction bases unmatched: 10. The DNA of the CDR3 is TGTGCCAGCAGTTCTAGCGGGGCAGAGGAAACCAATGAGCAGTTCTTC. Protein sequence: CASSSSGAEETNEQFF.

In its sample, this clone was seen a few times. This chain connects TRBV14 to TRBJ2-1; D call uncertain. Germline assignment: CDR1 SGHDN and CDR2 FVKESK. The CDR3 contains 15 residues. The V and J ends lost 2 bases and 5 bases respectively, with 13 bases between them. The CDR3, as DNA: TGTGCCAGCAGCCAACCTGTAGTACCAAACAATGAGCAGTTCTTC. Its protein product is CASSQPVVPNNEQFF. Full variable domain (rest looked up from reference TRBV14 and TRBJ2-1): EAGVTQFPSHSVIEKGQTVTLRCDPISGHDNLYWYRRVMGKEIKFLLHFVKESKQDESGMPNNRFLAERTGGTYSTLKVQPAELEDSGVYFCASSQPVVPNNEQFFGPGTRLTVL.

This clone showed up just a few times. This chain links TRBV4-1 with TRBJ1-1; 7 bases align to TRBD1. CDR3 length: 14 residues. Trimming at V came to 1 base and at J to 6 bases, leaving 5 bases not matched to a gene. CDR1 and CDR2 from the germline V gene are MGHRA and YSYEKL. CDR3 amino acids: CASSQVDRASEAFF. CDR3 coding DNA: TGCGCCAGCAGCCAAGTTGACAGGGCCTCTGAAGCTTTCTTT.

This clone appeared a few times. The genes are TRBV19 and TRBJ2-4; the match to TRBD2 covers 9 bases. The CDR3 sequence is 16 residues long. After removal of 8 bases from V and 0 bases from J, the junction contained 8 bases not matched to a gene. Germline V gene lookup returns CDR1 LNHDA and CDR2 SQIVND (reference sequence). The CDR3 reads CASGGVAGEAKNIQYF. CDR3 coding DNA: TGTGCCAGTGGGGGGGTAGCGGGGGAAGCCAAAAACATTCAGTACTTC.

This clone was observed a few times. The chain recombines TRBV29-1 with TRBJ1-2; 9 positions match TRBD1. The CDR3 contains 15 residues. The germline V gene has CDR1 SQVTM and CDR2 ANQGSEA. V was pared by 6 bases and J by 5 bases, with 13 bases of the junction left unmatched. In nucleotides, the CDR3 is TGCAGCGTCGACGACCAACAGGGGGCTGATTATGGCTACACCTTC. Amino acid sequence: CSVDDQQGADYGYTF.

This rearrangement joins TRBV9 to TRBJ1-1; D gene uncertain. V lost 0 bases, J lost 5 bases, and 23 bases lay in between. The CDR3 runs 18 residues. Per the germline V gene, CDR1 is SGDLS and CDR2 is YYNGEE. This CDR3 is CASSVGALGRRGETEAFF. As DNA, the CDR3 is TGTGCCAGCAGCGTAGGAGCCCTCGGTAGAAGAGGTGAAACTGAAGCTTTCTTT. Variable domain in full (rest from reference TRBV9 and TRBJ1-1): DSGVTQTPKHLITATGQRVTLRCSPRSGDLSVYWYQQSLDQGLQFLIQYYNGEERAKGNILERFSAQQFPDLHSELNLSSLELGDSALYFCASSVGALGRRGETEAFFGQGTRLTVV.

The chain has TRBV29-1 and TRBJ2-1; weak D call: TRBD2 (6 bases). CDR1 and CDR2 (germline): SQVTM, ANQGSEA. There are 15 residues in the CDR3. V lost 4 bases and J 3 bases, leaving 16 bases between the germline ends. The CDR3 sequence: CSVGTMMGGYNEQFF. The CDR3 nucleotides read TGCAGCGTTGGGACTATGATGGGCGGCTACAATGAGCAGTTCTTC.

V is TRBV30 and J is TRBJ1-1; D uncertain. The V gene lost 5 bases and the J gene lost 3 bases, with 7 bases spanning the gap. Germline V gene sequence: CDR1 GTSNPN, CDR2 SVGIG (reference sequence). The CDR3 loop spans 11 amino acids. The CDR3 DNA sequence: TGTGCCTGGTGCGGTTACACTGAAGCTTTCTTT. Its translation is CAWCGYTEAFF.

The chain employs TRBV29-1 and TRBJ2-3, with D possibly TRBD2 on 6 matching bases. The CDR3 is 14 residues long. Trimming stripped 4 bases from V and 6 bases from J, with 17 bases between. Germline V gene data show CDR1 as SQVTM and CDR2 as ANQGSEA. The CDR3 loop reads CSVVGTPPRDTQYF. The CDR3, as DNA: TGCAGCGTTGTTGGGACTCCACCACGGGATACGCAGTATTTT.

The rearrangement joins TRBV9 to TRBJ1-1, with no clear D. Germline CDR1 reads SGDLS; CDR2 reads YYNGEE. The V end lost 5 bases, the J end lost 5 bases, and 13 bases lay between the germline ends. The CDR3 sequence is 13 residues long. CDR3: CASSLSIGTEAFF. CDR3 sequence (DNA): TGTGCCAGCAGTCTCAGTATCGGGACTGAAGCTTTCTTT.

This clone turned up a few times. V and J are TRBV7-9 and TRBJ1-2; tentative D call: TRBD1 (5 bases). V shed 1 base and J shed 4 bases, with 16 bases lying between them. Germline-derived CDR1 and CDR2 are SEHNR and FQNEAQ (reference sequence). This CDR3 is built from 16 residues. CDR3 amino acids: CASSLVNRTPRYGYTF. CDR3 DNA: TGTGCCAGCAGCTTAGTAAATCGGACACCTCGCTATGGCTACACCTTC. Full variable domain (rest looked up from reference TRBV7-9 and TRBJ1-2): DTGVSQNPRHKITKRGQNVTFRCDPISEHNRLYWYRQTLGQGPEFLTYFQNEAQLEKSRLLSDRFSAERPKGSFSTLEIQRTEQGDSAMYLCASSLVNRTPRYGYTFGSGTRLTVV.

This clone came up a few times. This sequence joins TRBV4-1 and TRBJ1-5; D is unclear. This CDR3 spans 13 amino acids. Germline V gene sequence: CDR1 MGHRA, CDR2 YSYEKL. V lost 3 bases, J lost 9 bases, and 12 bases lay in between. CDR3 loop: CASSQKESPPQHF. As DNA, the CDR3 is TGCGCCAGCAGCCAGAAAGAGTCGCCGCCCCAGCATTTT.

This clone was observed a few times. The V gene is TRBV27, the J gene TRBJ2-5; perhaps TRBD2 as D (7 bases). The V end lost 5 bases, the J end lost 2 bases, and 9 bases lay between the germline ends. From germline, CDR1 is MNHEY and CDR2 SMNVEV (reference sequence). There are 13 residues in the CDR3. This chain's CDR3 is CASSEGGQETQYF. For the CDR3, the DNA is TGTGCCAGCAGTGAGGGGGGGCAAGAGACCCAGTACTTC.

V is TRBV5-6 and J is TRBJ2-3; 11 nucleotides match TRBD2. The CDR3 spans 15 residues. Germline trimming cut 5 bases from V and 0 bases from J; bases unmatched to any gene: 2. In germline, CDR1 is SGHDT, CDR2 YYEEEE. The CDR3 DNA reads TGTGCCAGCAGGTCTAGCGGGGGGAGCACAGATACGCAGTATTTT. Translation gives CASRSSGGSTDTQYF.

This clone was seen a handful of times. The chain has TRBV4-1 and TRBJ2-1; D remains ambiguous. Trimming removed 3 bases from V and 2 bases from J, with 8 bases in between. Germline CDR1 and CDR2: MGHRA and YSYEKL. This CDR3 is 14 amino acids long. This CDR3 is CASSQLRTYNEQFF. The DNA for the CDR3 is TGCGCCAGCAGCCAGTTGAGAACCTACAATGAGCAGTTCTTC.

The J gene is TRBJ2-7, the V gene TRBV4-3; 9 positions agree with TRBD1. Trimming took 4 bases from V and 1 from J; bases not matched to a gene: 5. This CDR3 has 15 residues. Germline CDR1 is LGHNA and CDR2 is YSLEER. The DNA for the CDR3 is TGCGCCAGCAGCCGGTTGGACAGGGGATCCTACGAGCAGTACTTC. Residues: CASSRLDRGSYEQYF.

This clone has only a few counts. The V call is TRBV5-1, the J call TRBJ2-3, with D perhaps TRBD1 (6 bases). CDR1 is SGHRS, CDR2 YFSETQ, per germline. The length of the CDR3 is 12 residues. The V end lost 4 bases, the J end lost 10 bases, and 13 bases lay between the germline ends. CDR3 bases: TGCGCCAGCAGCATACAGGGTTCAGCGCAGTATTTT. Its protein is CASSIQGSAQYF.

This clone has just a few counts. The chain joins TRBV7-2 to TRBJ2-1; 8 nucleotides agree with TRBD2. Germline CDR1 SGHTA, CDR2 FQGNSA. The length of the CDR3 is 15 residues. V lost 2 bases, J lost 10 bases, and 10 bases stayed unmatched. CDR3 loop: CASSLYSGGLAEQFF. DNA of the CDR3: TGTGCCAGCAGCTTATACAGCGGGGGACTTGCGGAGCAGTTCTTC.